Given below is one T cell receptor (beta chain) in context. Other nucleotide sequences from this sample produce the same CDR3. The data were taken from a study of cytomegalovirus exposure and HLA in healthy donors. PCR used 60 Vbeta primers and 13 Jbeta primers. Here immunoSEQ multiplex PCR was the method, and the copy in TCRdb shows in-frame clones only, minus some. The sample consists of some 150,000 clones, 80% of them appearing once. Healthy bone marrow donors made up the cohort. This CDR3 comprises 13 residues. Germline V lookup: CDR1 SEHNR, CDR2 FQNEAQ (reference sequence). The germline V and J ends were trimmed by 1 base and 2 bases, with 6 bases remaining between them.

This chain links TRBV7-9 with TRBJ2-7; D possibly corresponds to TRBD1 (5 bases). Specimen: PBMCs. This clonotype was obtained from a man aged 30-40 years in good health and CMV-seronegative. CDR3 coding DNA: TGTGCCAGCAGCTTAGGGGGCCCCTACGAGCAGTACTTC. It translates to CASSLGGPYEQYF. The whole variable domain, filled in from reference TRBV7-9 and TRBJ2-7, reads DTGVSQNPRHKITKRGQNVTFRCDPISEHNRLYWYRQTLGQGPEFLTYFQNEAQLEKSRLLSDRFSAERPKGSFSTLEIQRTEQGDSAMYLCASSLGGPYEQYFGPGTRLTVT.